These T cell receptor beta chains were read from a single sample in a study of beta chain features in type 1 diabetes. Method: immunoSEQ multiplex PCR; TCRdb's copy keeps in-frame clones and lacks some. This table has 40,000 to 50,000 clones, about 68% appearing once. Specimen: Tregs from blood. The receptor source for this set is a man aged 30 to 45 with type 1 diabetes. Some clones in this sample may be carry-over from other donors' samples. Both conserved end residues are part of each CDR3. A D gene is named only where the DNA matches it firmly. For some rows the clone size is stated as once, few or many, or as a class when expanded; others skip it.

len | j_gene | abundance | d_gene | v_gene | CDR3aa | CDR3nt
15 | TRBJ2-1 | few | NA | TRBV7-9 | CASSLAVGGQNEQFF | TGTGCCAGCAGCTTAGCGGTAGGAGGGCAAAATGAGCAGTTCTTC
14 | TRBJ2-2 | NA | NA | TRBV10-2 | CASSVTGYTGELFF | TGCGCCAGCAGCGTTACAGGTTACACCGGGGAGCTGTTTTTT
17 | TRBJ2-6 | few | NA | TRBV4-3 | CASSQNREGTGANVLTF | TGCGCCAGCAGCCAAAACAGGGAGGGCACTGGGGCCAACGTCCTGACTTTC
12 | TRBJ2-7 | NA | NA | TRBV4-2 | CASSRRADEQYF | TGTGCCAGCAGCCGCAGGGCAGACGAGCAGTACTTC
14 | TRBJ2-7 | NA | TRBD1 | TRBV5-1 | CASSPLTGSYEQYF | TGCGCCAGCAGCCCCCTGACAGGGTCCTACGAGCAGTACTTC
13 | TRBJ1-4 | NA | NA | TRBV4-1 | CASSWTANEKLFF | TGCGCCAGCAGCTGGACAGCTAATGAAAAACTGTTTTTT
12 | TRBJ2-7 | few | NA | TRBV5-1 | CASSGGDLEQYF | TGCGCCAGCAGCGGAGGGGACCTCGAGCAGTACTTC
14 | TRBJ1-1 | few | NA | TRBV6-6 | CASSYSGGQTEAFF | TGTGCCAGCAGTTACTCCGGGGGTCAGACGGAAGCTTTCTTT
13 | TRBJ1-5 | NA | NA | TRBV6-5 | CASSRGSNQPQHF | TGTGCCAGCAGTCGAGGAAGCAATCAGCCCCAGCATTTT
15 | TRBJ1-1 | NA | NA | TRBV4-3 | CASSQEGAGGTEAFF | TGCGCCAGCAGCCAAGAAGGAGCGGGGGGCACTGAAGCTTTCTTT
15 | TRBJ1-1 | NA | NA | TRBV7-6 | CASSLAATAGTEAFF | TGTGCCAGCAGCTTAGCTGCCACCGCGGGCACTGAAGCTTTCTTT
17 | TRBJ2-6 | few | NA | TRBV5-4 | CASSLRYSNSGANVLTF | TGTGCCAGCAGCTTGAGGTACAGCAACTCTGGGGCCAACGTCCTGACTTTC
15 | TRBJ2-3 | NA | TRBD2 | TRBV7-2 | CASSLTSGLTDTQYF | TGTGCCAGCAGCTTGACTAGCGGTCTTACAGATACGCAGTATTTT
20 | TRBJ2-4 | NA | NA | TRBV5-1 | CASPVLAQFRQIGAENIQYF | TGCGCCAGCCCTGTGCTCGCCCAATTCCGACAGATCGGCGCTGAGAACATTCAGTACTTC
14 | TRBJ1-5 | NA | NA | TRBV7-6 | CASSSTSRDQPQHF | TGTGCCAGCAGCTCAACATCGAGGGATCAGCCCCAGCATTTT
14 | TRBJ1-4 | NA | NA | TRBV7-2 | CASSWGGAGEKLFF | TGTGCCAGCAGCTGGGGGGGGGCTGGTGAAAAACTGTTTTTT
18 | TRBJ2-5 | NA | NA | TRBV4-2 | CASSRAESGTFSGETQYF | TGTGCCAGCAGCCGAGCAGAGTCCGGGACCTTCAGCGGGGAGACCCAGTACTTC
13 | TRBJ1-1 | NA | NA | TRBV10-2 | CASSPSTGHRAFF | TGCGCCAGCAGCCCTTCCACAGGCCACCGAGCTTTCTTT
14 | TRBJ2-5 | NA | TRBD1 | TRBV7-9 | CASSTGGGRETQYF | TGTGCCAGCAGCACAGGGGGCGGGCGAGAGACCCAGTACTTC
13 | TRBJ2-1 | NA | NA | TRBV7-2 | CASRGGSYNEQFF | TGTGCCAGCCGTGGAGGCTCCTACAATGAGCAGTTCTTC
17 | TRBJ2-2 | NA | TRBD1 | TRBV4-2 | CASSQASGRGLTGELFF | TGTGCCAGCAGCCAAGCTTCGGGCAGGGGGCTCACCGGGGAGCTGTTTTTT
14 | TRBJ2-7 | NA | TRBD1 | TRBV9 | CASSETGLSYEQYF | TGTGCCAGCAGCGAGACAGGGCTCTCCTACGAGCAGTACTTC
14 | TRBJ1-5 | NA | NA | TRBV7-5 | CARSFLRGKGPQHF | TGTGCCAGAAGCTTTCTACGGGGGAAAGGGCCCCAGCATTTT
12 | TRBJ1-1 | NA | TRBD1 | TRBV29-1 | CSGQRTGSGAFF | TGCAGCGGACAACGGACAGGGTCAGGAGCTTTCTTT
13 | TRBJ2-2 | few | TRBD2 | TRBV7-9 | CASKRGNTGELFF | TGTGCCAGCAAGCGGGGAAACACCGGGGAGCTGTTTTTT
13 | TRBJ2-7 | once | NA | TRBV11-2 | CASRRDNSYEQYF | TGTGCCAGCCGTCGGGACAACTCCTACGAGCAGTACTTC
13 | TRBJ1-2 | NA | NA | TRBV5-1 | CASSGASNYGYTF | TGCGCCAGCTCTGGAGCATCTAACTATGGCTACACCTTC
14 | TRBJ2-7 | NA | NA | TRBV18 | CASSTPETAYEQYF | TGTGCCAGCTCCACGCCCGAGACAGCATACGAGCAGTACTTC
15 | TRBJ2-1 | NA | TRBD2 | TRBV7-3 | CASSLVLAGGEEQFF | TGTGCCAGCAGCTTAGTACTAGCGGGGGGAGAGGAGCAGTTCTTC
10 | TRBJ2-5 | NA | NA | TRBV2 | CASSVETQYF | TGTGCCAGCAGCGTAGAGACCCAGTACTTC
13 | TRBJ2-7 | NA | NA | TRBV10-3 | CAISVQIAREQYF | TGTGCCATCAGTGTGCAAATAGCGAGAGAGCAGTACTTC
14 | TRBJ1-2 | NA | NA | TRBV5-6 | CASSYQQGLIGYTF | TGTGCCAGCAGCTACCAACAGGGTCTTATTGGCTACACCTTC
15 | TRBJ2-7 | NA | TRBD1 | TRBV7-6 | CASSLGQGLPYEQYF | TGTGCCAGCAGCTTAGGACAGGGGCTACCCTACGAGCAGTACTTC
14 | TRBJ2-4 | NA | TRBD1 | TRBV6-6 | CATSRTGVKNIQYF | TGTGCCACCTCCCGGACAGGTGTCAAAAACATTCAGTACTTC
16 | TRBJ1-1 | NA | TRBD1 | TRBV7-9 | CASSQQGTVGNTEAFF | TGTGCCAGCAGCCAACAGGGGACGGTTGGGAACACTGAAGCTTTCTTT
13 | TRBJ2-5 | once | NA | TRBV6-1 | CASNRRPGETQYF | TGTGCCAGCAATAGGCGTCCAGGGGAGACCCAGTACTTC
15 | TRBJ2-3 | NA | NA | TRBV10-3 | CAISESTGSADTQYF | TGTGCCATCAGTGAGTCAACAGGGAGCGCAGATACGCAGTATTTT
11 | TRBJ2-1 | NA | NA | TRBV18 | CASSVKSEQFF | TGTGCCAGCTCAGTAAAGAGTGAGCAGTTCTTC
14 | TRBJ1-2 | NA | NA | TRBV18 | CASSGTEGGDGYTF | TGTGCCAGCTCAGGCACTGAAGGGGGAGATGGCTACACCTTC
15 | TRBJ2-1 | NA | TRBD2 | TRBV10-2 | CASTSGRGGPGEQFF | TGCGCCAGCACTTCGGGGCGGGGGGGTCCGGGGGAGCAGTTCTTC
13 | TRBJ1-1 | NA | NA | TRBV6-5 | CASSYSGRGEAFF | TGTGCCAGCAGTTACTCCGGTCGGGGTGAAGCTTTCTTT
15 | TRBJ2-7 | NA | TRBD1 | TRBV7-9 | CASSLIGQGAHEQYF | TGTGCCAGCAGCCTGATCGGACAGGGGGCCCACGAGCAGTACTTC
15 | TRBJ2-7 | NA | TRBD2 | TRBV28 | CASRIGLAGGAEQYF | TGTGCCAGCAGAATCGGACTAGCGGGAGGAGCCGAGCAGTACTTC
16 | TRBJ1-5 | few | NA | TRBV12-5 | CASAQWGGWANQPQHF | TGTGCTAGTGCCCAATGGGGAGGATGGGCCAATCAGCCCCAGCATTTT
20 | TRBJ2-3 | once | NA | TRBV7-8 | CASSLEVLGALPALVDTQYF | TGTGCCAGCAGCTTAGAGGTTTTGGGGGCTCTACCCGCCCTCGTAGATACGCAGTATTTT
14 | TRBJ2-1 | NA | NA | TRBV18 | CASSPGLAYNEQFF | TGTGCCAGCTCACCGGGGCTAGCCTACAATGAGCAGTTCTTC
14 | TRBJ2-7 | NA | NA | TRBV18 | CASSPPMGWGEQYF | TGTGCCAGCTCACCACCGATGGGGTGGGGCGAGCAGTACTTC
12 | TRBJ1-5 | few | NA | TRBV6-1 | CASSFSNQPQHF | TGTGCCAGCAGTTTCTCTAATCAGCCCCAGCATTTT
16 | TRBJ2-3 | few | NA | TRBV4-1 | CASSQDRAWGRDTQYF | TGCGCCAGCAGCCAAGATCGGGCGTGGGGCAGGGATACGCAGTATTTT
14 | TRBJ2-7 | NA | TRBD1 | TRBV5-1 | CASRGGQGTYEQYF | TGCGCCAGCAGGGGAGGACAGGGTACCTACGAGCAGTACTTC
14 | TRBJ2-3 | NA | TRBD2 | TRBV6-5 | CATKRGASTDTQYF | TGTGCCACCAAGCGGGGAGCTAGCACAGATACGCAGTATTTT
14 | TRBJ1-6 | NA | NA | TRBV7-3 | CASRAGAWNSPLHF | TGTGCCAGCAGGGCGGGGGCTTGGAATTCACCCCTCCACTTT